Presented here are 5 T cell receptor beta chains from one specimen sequenced in a study of T cells after yellow fever vaccination. TCRdb passed the 5' RACE reads through MiXCR, listing each CDR3 protein once. The repertoire holds about 50,000 distinct CDR3 sequences, with about 7.4% as singletons. The sample was CD8+ T cells sorted from PBMCs, taken less than 16 days after the first yellow fever vaccination. These receptors came from a man younger than 30 who received the YFV17D yellow fever vaccine.

This clonotype was detected many times. DNA of the CDR3: TGTGCCAGCAGCTTTCCCTCCCAGAACTATGGCTACACCTTC. This translates into CASSFPSQNYGYTF. The chain employs TRBV7-9 and TRBJ1-2; unclear D gene. The germline CDR1 and CDR2 sequences are SEHNR and FQNEAQ (reference sequence). There are 14 residues in the CDR3. Trimming cost V 3 bases and J 2 bases, with 10 bases left between them. Looking up the rest from reference TRBV7-9 and TRBJ1-2 gives the full variable domain: DTGVSQNPRHKITKRGQNVTFRCDPISEHNRLYWYRQTLGQGPEFLTYFQNEAQLEKSRLLSDRFSAERPKGSFSTLEIQRTEQGDSAMYLCASSFPSQNYGYTFGSGTRLTVV.

The chain employs TRBV29-1 and TRBJ2-5, with D perhaps assigned TRBD1 or TRBD2 (5 bases each). CDR1 SQVTM and CDR2 ANQGSEA come from the germline V gene. The CDR3 length is 14 residues. Trimming took off 0 bases at V and 3 bases at J, with 11 bases between the two ends. The CDR3 nucleotides are TGCAGCGTTGAAGATCTGGGGGTTGAAGAGACCCAGTACTTC. Protein sequence: CSVEDLGVEETQYF.

For this clonotype: One base away lies a much larger clone, so this may be a sequencing read error. The chain uses TRBV5-1 and TRBJ2-5, with a tentative D call TRBD2 (6 bases). V lost 4 bases and J 4 bases, leaving 17 bases between the germline ends. CDR3 length: 15 residues. In germline, CDR1 is SGHRS, CDR2 YFSETQ. The CDR3 sequence: CASSISGEMLETQYF. CDR3 DNA sequence: TGCGCCAGCAGCATCTCGGGGGAAATGCTAGAGACCCAGTACTTC.

The chain uses TRBV5-1 and TRBJ2-1, with 7 bases lining up with TRBD2. Germline V gene data show CDR1 as SGHRS and CDR2 as YFSETQ. Trimming cost V 4 bases and J 8 bases; bases outside gene matches: 9. This CDR3 comprises 14 residues. The CDR3 loop is CASSRRVSGHEQFF. In nucleotides, the CDR3 is TGCGCCAGCAGCCGTAGGGTTAGCGGGCATGAGCAGTTCTTC.

This clonotype was seen at least ten times. The chain employs TRBV3-1 and TRBJ2-7; 7 nucleotides match TRBD2. With 1 base clipped from V and 4 bases from J, the junction kept 10 bases outside the gene matches. In germline, CDR1 is LGHDT, CDR2 YNNKEL (reference sequence). This CDR3 contains 16 residues. CDR3 residues: CASSQGAGVVSYEQYF. In nucleotides, the CDR3 is TGTGCCAGCAGCCAAGGGGCGGGGGTAGTTTCTTACGAGCAGTACTTC.